Below, 7 T cell receptor beta chains from the same sample are listed, as sequenced in a study of blood T cell repertoires in COVID-19. Method: immunoSEQ multiplex PCR; TCRdb's copy keeps in-frame clones and lacks some. This sample has under 250,000 clones, with approximately 89% found just once. The sequenced sample was peripheral blood. These receptors came from a woman aged 60-75 years who had recovered from COVID-19.

J is TRBJ2-1 and V is TRBV14; perhaps TRBD1 as D (6 bases). Trimming cost V 0 bases and J 4 bases, with 16 bases left between them. The CDR3 has 17 residues. The V gene's germline CDR1 is SGHDN and CDR2 FVKESK. In DNA form, the CDR3 reads TGTGCCAGCAGCCAAGATGGTCGGGCAGGGGTTTACAATGAGCAGTTCTTC. Translating gives CASSQDGRAGVYNEQFF.

J is TRBJ2-5 and V is TRBV6-1; TRBD2 matches at 9 bases. The CDR3 covers 16 residues. Trimming cost V 2 bases and J 7 bases; bases outside gene matches: 11. Germline CDR1 and CDR2: MNHNS and SASEGT. CDR3 residues: CASSEPGASGERTQYF. CDR3 DNA sequence: TGTGCCAGCAGTGAACCTGGGGCTAGCGGGGAGAGGACCCAGTACTTC.

The chain recombines TRBV6-5 with TRBJ1-5; TRBD1 might be the D (6 bases). The germline V gene has CDR1 MNHEY and CDR2 SVGAGI. With 0 bases removed from V and 6 bases from J, the gap between germline ends came to 15 bases. The CDR3 totals 16 residues. The CDR3 nucleotides read TGTGCCAGCAGTTACTCGACAGGAGCGCGCGGTCAGCCCCAGCATTTT. Translated, it gives CASSYSTGARGQPQHF.

The chain combines TRBV7-8 with TRBJ1-3; 9 bases are a match to TRBD1. V shed 4 bases and J 3 bases; nucleotides not matched to a gene: 4. The CDR3 extends over 15 amino acids. Germline V gene data show CDR1 as SGHVS and CDR2 as FQNEAQ. In DNA, the CDR3 is TGTGCCAGCAGCTGGACAGGGGCCTTTGGAAACACCATATATTTT. It specifies CASSWTGAFGNTIYF.

The chain joins TRBV5-4 to TRBJ2-7; D possibly corresponds to TRBD1 (6 bases). Per the germline V gene, CDR1 is SGHNT and CDR2 is YYREEE (reference sequence). V dropped 4 bases and J dropped 1 base, with 15 bases sitting between them. CDR3 length equals 15 residues. CDR3 sequence reads: CASSPAPGQSYEQYF. In nucleotides, the CDR3 is TGTGCCAGCAGCCCCGCACCAGGACAGTCCTACGAGCAGTACTTC.

V and J are TRBV10-3 and TRBJ2-7; D is undetermined. V lost 10 bases, J lost 6 bases, and 13 bases lay in between. The V gene's germline CDR1 is ENHRY and CDR2 SYGVKD. The CDR3 totals 11 residues. The CDR3 loop is CASALEIEQYF. The CDR3 bases are TGTGCCAGCGCCTTAGAGATCGAGCAGTACTTC.

The chain links TRBV28 to TRBJ1-6; possible D gene TRBD1, 5 bases. Germline V lookup: CDR1 MDHEN, CDR2 SYDVKM. Trimming removed 8 bases from V and 14 bases from J, with 25 bases in between. The CDR3 runs to 15 residues. In DNA form, the CDR3 reads TGTGCCAGCGCAGTTCAGGGCTTGGGCCGATGGACCCTCCACTTT. It specifies CASAVQGLGRWTLHF.